The present T cell receptor beta chain was sequenced within a study of T-cell reconstitution after alpha-beta-depleted transplantation in children. TCRbeta library construction was performed incorporating unique molecular identifiers. From the PCR reads, TCRdb called clonotypes with MiXCR, one entry per CDR3 protein. The data contain approximately 640,000 distinct CDR3 sequences, around 16% of them singletons. CDR3 length equals 12 residues. The germline gives CDR1 MNHNY, CDR2 SVGAGI (reference sequence). Trimming cost V 4 bases and J 12 bases; bases outside gene matches: 6. Comments on this clonotype: A much larger clone lies one base from this, so it may be a read error.

The chain is built from TRBV6-6 and TRBJ2-1; 7 nucleotides match TRBD2. The sample here was PBMCs from the stem cell graft donor, taken from the stem cell graft. This TCR came from a human donor who donated a stem cell graft to a child with acute myeloid leukemia. The CDR3 sequence is CASSSGGGAQFF. For the CDR3, the DNA is TGTGCCAGCAGTTCGGGGGGAGGTGCGCAGTTCTTC.